This record looks at one T cell receptor beta chain sequence and its context. Antigen specificity is unknown. Both 60 Vbeta primers and 13 Jbeta primers went into the PCR. Some clones are missing from TCRdb's copy, which holds only in-frame ones; the method was immunoSEQ multiplex PCR. Here the sample table reports approximately 210,000 clones. The data were taken from a study of cytomegalovirus exposure and HLA in healthy donors. Study outcomes and limitations: For TCR beta chains, V- and J-gene trimming was later linked to a missense DCLRE1C variant. Indistinguishable V segments such as TRBV6-2 and TRBV6-3 were excluded.

This CDR3 has 16 residues. CDR1 is MNHEY, CDR2 SMNVEV, per germline (reference sequence). J was trimmed by 3 bases and V by 4 bases; bases with no gene match: 9. Sequences were obtained from PBMCs. This clonotype originated in a woman aged 30 to 39 in good health and CMV-seropositive. The J gene is TRBJ2-1, the V gene TRBV27, with 7 nucleotides matching TRBD2. The CDR3 bases are TGTGCCAGCAGTTCCGGGGGGTCGACTAACTACAATGAGCAGTTCTTC. It translates to CASSSGGSTNYNEQFF.